Presented here are 27 T cell receptor beta chains from one specimen sequenced in a study of neurological immune-mediated disorders. Documented time point: technical triplicate 3. TCRdb re-called the 5' RACE reads with MiXCR, one entry per CDR3 protein. The sample contains about 45,000 distinct CDR3 sequences, around a fifth of which appear only once. The sequencing sample was made of PBMCs. The receptors shown here come from a man in his 60s with HTLV-1-associated myelopathy (HAM/TSP).

This clonotype was counted at least ten times. This sequence joins TRBV20-1 and TRBJ2-2; D may be TRBD2 (6 bases). The CDR3 has 13 residues. V dropped 8 bases and J dropped 6 bases, with 16 bases sitting between them. Looked up from germline, CDR1 is DFQATT and CDR2 is SNEGSKA (reference sequence). CDR3 coding DNA: TGCAGTACGGAGGGCCCTCGGGCCGGGGAGCTGTTTTTT. It specifies CSTEGPRAGELFF.

By frequency in the sample, this clonotype is medium-sized. The chain links TRBV5-1 to TRBJ2-7, with TRBD2 matching 8 bases. CDR1 and CDR2 from the germline V gene are SGHRS and YFSETQ. V trimming: 2 bases; J trimming: 2 bases; junction bases outside the gene matches: 3. This CDR3 has 14 amino acids. The CDR3 sequence is CASSFTSGTYEQYF. As DNA, the CDR3 is TGCGCCAGCAGCTTTACTAGCGGAACCTACGAGCAGTACTTC.

This clonotype was observed a handful of times. The CDR3 loop reads CASSLGVGGGYNEQFF. The CDR3 DNA reads TGCGCCAGCAGCTTGGGGGTCGGAGGTGGCTACAATGAGCAGTTCTTC. This chain uses TRBV5-1 with TRBJ2-1; possibly TRBD2 for D (5 bases). Trimming pared 0 bases from V and 3 bases from J, leaving 13 bases between. The CDR3 contains 16 residues. CDR1 and CDR2 (germline): SGHRS, YFSETQ.

Ten or more counts support this clonotype. The chain is built from TRBV7-2 and TRBJ2-1; 7 bases map to TRBD1. CDR3 length equals 15 residues. Trimming took 5 bases from V and 3 from J; bases not matched to a gene: 7. Germline loops: CDR1 SGHTA, CDR2 FQGNSA. CDR3 bases: TGTGCCAGCAGCAGACAGGGAAATAGCTACAATGAGCAGTTCTTC. Its translation: CASSRQGNSYNEQFF.

At least ten counts were recorded for this clonotype. The genes are TRBV5-1 and TRBJ2-7; the D gene is possibly TRBD1 (6 bases). The germline V gene encodes CDR1 SGHRS and CDR2 YFSETQ. Trimming cost V 3 bases and J 6 bases, with 16 bases left between them. There are 14 residues in the CDR3. The CDR3 nucleotides are TGCGCCAGCAGCTCCTGGACAGAGAGCTCCGAGCAGTACTTC. This encodes CASSSWTESSEQYF. Looking up the rest from reference TRBV5-1 and TRBJ2-7 gives the full variable domain: KAGVTQTPRYLIKTRGQQVTLSCSPISGHRSVSWYQQTPGQGLQFLFEYFSETQRNKGNFPGRFSGRQFSNSRSEMNVSTLELGDSALYLCASSSWTESSEQYFGPGTRLTVT.

The chain uses TRBV20-1 and TRBJ2-1; unclear D gene. With 3 bases removed from V and 3 bases from J, the gap between germline ends came to 9 bases. Germline CDR1 and CDR2: DFQATT and SNEGSKA (reference sequence). The CDR3 runs 13 residues. CDR3 DNA: TGCAGTGCTAGCGACCCAAGCTACAATGAGCAGTTCTTC. Translated, it gives CSASDPSYNEQFF.

This clonotype appeared many times. This chain uses TRBV6-1 with TRBJ1-1; unclear D gene. Germline V CDR1 and CDR2: MNHNS, SASEGT. Trimming took 6 bases from V and 6 from J, leaving 14 bases between them. The CDR3 is 13 residues long. CDR3 residues: CASRDLRGSEAFF. For the CDR3, the DNA is TGTGCCAGCAGGGACCTGCGAGGATCTGAAGCTTTCTTT.

Ten or more counts support this clonotype. J is TRBJ1-5 and V is TRBV20-1; 9 bases map to TRBD1. Germline CDR1 is DFQATT and CDR2 is SNEGSKA (reference sequence). Germline trimming cut 4 bases from V and 0 bases from J; bases unmatched to any gene: 22. The CDR3 spans 21 residues. CDR3 region: CSAKGRTEGQGLAFSNQPQHF. DNA for the CDR3: TGCAGTGCTAAAGGTCGCACCGAAGGACAGGGGTTGGCTTTTAGCAATCAGCCCCAGCATTTT.

The genes are TRBV5-5 and TRBJ2-7; D is possibly TRBD1 (5 bases). CDR3 length: 11 amino acids. Germline V gene data show CDR1 as SGHKS and CDR2 as YYEKEE (reference sequence). V was cut by 4 bases and J by 6 bases, with 8 bases left in between. CDR3 sequence (DNA): TGTGCCAGCAGCCGCCAGGGCGAGCAGTACTTC. Amino acid sequence: CASSRQGEQYF.

In this sample, this clonotype turned up many times. The rearrangement links TRBV7-2 to TRBJ2-1; D unresolved. The CDR3 sequence is 14 residues long. In germline, CDR1 is SGHTA, CDR2 FQGNSA. V lost 0 bases, J lost 8 bases, and 11 bases lay in between. Written as DNA, the CDR3 is TGTGCCAGCAGCTTAGCACTCCTCCCGGATGAGCAGTTCTTC. Its translation: CASSLALLPDEQFF.

The sample holds many counts of this clonotype. The chain is built from TRBV4-1 and TRBJ2-1; TRBD2 aligns across 8 bases. Germline CDR1 MGHRA, CDR2 YSYEKL. The CDR3 has 15 amino acids. V lost 1 base to trimming and J lost 3 bases; unmatched junction nucleotides: 2. This CDR3 is CASSQASGFYNEQFF. CDR3 nucleotides: TGCGCCAGCAGCCAAGCTAGCGGGTTCTACAATGAGCAGTTCTTC.

The table lists this clonotype with many counts. This chain uses TRBV21-1 with TRBJ2-5; no DNA check was done on the table's D call, TRBD2. TRBV21-1 is classified as a pseudogene. The CDR3 sequence is 14 residues long. CDR3 amino acids: CASSPRAGQGAQYF. In DNA, the CDR3 is TGTGCCAGCAGCCCACGGGCCGGCCAAGGGGCCCAGTACTTC.

This clonotype has a count of ten or more. The V gene is TRBV28, the J gene TRBJ1-2; D is uncertain. V lost 5 bases, J lost 6 bases, and 13 bases lay in between. This CDR3 is 13 amino acids long. CDR1 and CDR2 (germline): MDHEN, SYDVKM. The CDR3 loop is CASSRTQPNGYTF. CDR3 nucleotide sequence: TGTGCCAGCAGTAGAACACAGCCCAATGGCTACACCTTC.

This clonotype was seen at least ten times. The chain carries TRBV18 and TRBJ2-3; D is possibly TRBD2 (6 bases). V gave up 1 base and J gave up 1 base, with 6 bases separating them. The germline gives CDR1 KGHSH, CDR2 LQKENI. The CDR3 has 14 residues. The CDR3 DNA sequence: TGTGCCAGCTCACCACGGGAGGGCACAGATACGCAGTATTTT. Its translation is CASSPREGTDTQYF.

In regard to this clonotype: It is unclear where the CDR3 begins or ends on the DNA, so no DNA is shown, and the CDR3 is as TCRdb lists it. This sequence joins TRBV5-1 and TRBJ2-7; the table gives TRBD1 as D, unverified against the DNA. Per germline, CDR1 SGHRS and CDR2 YFSETQ. Including both end residues, the CDR3 is 23 amino acids long. The CDR3 loop is CASSVTYTDTQYFGPGQGSEQYF.

By share, this clonotype ranks as medium-sized. The V gene is TRBV20-1, the J gene TRBJ2-7, with 8 nucleotides matching TRBD2. Trimming cost V 8 bases and J 6 bases; bases outside gene matches: 6. The V gene's germline CDR1 is DFQATT and CDR2 SNEGSKA (reference sequence). The CDR3 has 11 amino acids. Here the CDR3 DNA reads TGCAGTACAGGGACTAGTAGCGAGCAGTACTTC. Amino acids: CSTGTSSEQYF.

This clonotype has a count of ten or more. CDR3 in DNA: TGTGCCAGCAGTTTCTCCTCAGCGAGCTCCTACGAGCAGTACTTC. Amino acids: CASSFSSASSYEQYF. The V call is TRBV12-3 or TRBV12-4, the J call TRBJ2-7; no reliable D call. The CDR3 sequence is 15 residues long. Trimming stripped 3 bases from V and 0 bases from J, with 12 bases between.

Judged by abundance, this clonotype is medium-sized. The rearrangement uses TRBV10-2 and TRBJ2-7, with 7 bases identical to TRBD1. CDR1 and CDR2 (germline): WSHSY, SAAADI. Unmatched junction bases numbered 3, after V lost 7 bases and J lost 0 bases. This CDR3 contains 13 residues. Here the CDR3 reads CASKQGPSYEQYF. The CDR3 bases are TGCGCCAGCAAACAGGGGCCCTCCTACGAGCAGTACTTC.

This clonotype was picked up many times. The genes are TRBV12-3 or TRBV12-4 and TRBJ2-1; the match to TRBD2 covers 8 bases. V lost 2 bases, J lost 14 bases, and 8 bases stayed unmatched. The CDR3 consists of 13 residues. The chain's CDR3 is CASSLPGGDLKFF. CDR3 nucleotide sequence: TGTGCCAGCAGTTTACCCGGGGGGGATCTAAAGTTCTTC.

The chain is built from TRBV5-5 and TRBJ2-2; the D is unclear. This CDR3 comprises 14 residues. V was pared by 0 bases and J by 7 bases, with 10 bases between. Germline loops: CDR1 SGHKS, CDR2 YYEKEE (reference sequence). The CDR3 sequence: CASSLVAIGGELFF. In DNA, the CDR3 is TGTGCCAGCAGCTTGGTGGCTATTGGCGGGGAGCTGTTTTTT.

This clonotype was picked up many times. V gene TRBV7-9 combines with J gene TRBJ2-1, with 10 bases identical to TRBD2. Germline CDR1 and CDR2: SEHNR and FQNEAQ (reference sequence). CDR3 length: 15 amino acids. V gave up 3 bases and J gave up 9 bases; unmatched junction bases: 8. CDR3 residues: CASSLKREGVSEQFF. CDR3 DNA: TGTGCCAGCAGCTTGAAGCGGGAGGGCGTGTCTGAGCAGTTCTTC.

In its sample, this clonotype was seen many times. The rearrangement joins TRBV20-1 to TRBJ2-6; 11 bases fit TRBD1. The CDR3 consists of 16 residues. The V segment lost 3 bases and the J segment 0 bases; nucleotides outside the gene matches: 1. The germline V gene has CDR1 DFQATT and CDR2 SNEGSKA (reference sequence). The CDR3 region is CSARDRGLSGANVLTF. CDR3 nucleotide sequence: TGCAGTGCTAGGGACAGGGGGCTCTCTGGGGCCAACGTCCTGACTTTC.

The DNA for the CDR3 is TGTGCCAGCAGTGTTCAGGGAAGCACAGATACGCAGTATTTT. This gives the protein CASSVQGSTDTQYF. This rearrangement joins TRBV2 to TRBJ2-3, with D maybe TRBD1 (5 bases). V was shortened by 4 bases and J by 0 bases, with 8 bases between the two germline ends. Germline values: CDR1 SNHLY, CDR2 FYNNEI. The CDR3 totals 14 residues.

The chain combines TRBV20-1 with TRBJ1-2; 7 positions match TRBD1. Germline V gives CDR1 DFQATT, CDR2 SNEGSKA (reference sequence). Losses at the gene ends were 2 bases for V and 12 bases for J; bases not matched to a gene: 15. This CDR3 is 14 amino acids long. For the CDR3, the DNA is TGCAGTGCTAGACCACCGGGACAGACCTCCTATCACACCTTC. Translating gives CSARPPGQTSYHTF.

This clonotype was detected many times. The genes are TRBV29-1 and TRBJ2-5, with a tentative D call TRBD2 (5 bases). CDR1 and CDR2 (germline): SQVTM, ANQGSEA. Trimming removed 7 bases at V and 4 bases at J, with 13 bases between. The CDR3 covers 12 residues. CDR3: CSGRGLRETQYF. The CDR3 bases are TGCAGCGGCAGAGGACTGCGAGAGACCCAGTACTTC.

This clonotype was recorded a few times. V gene TRBV2 combines with J gene TRBJ2-3, with D perhaps matching TRBD2 (6 bases). V was pared by 11 bases and J by 3 bases, with 12 bases between. The germline gives CDR1 SNHLY, CDR2 FYNNEI. The CDR3 length is 12 residues. Written as DNA, the CDR3 is TGTGCCGGCGGGGCCCAGACAGATACGCAGTATTTT. This gives the protein CAGGAQTDTQYF.

This clonotype was detected many times. This sequence joins TRBV5-1 and TRBJ2-5, with a tentative D call TRBD1 (6 bases). The germline V gene encodes CDR1 SGHRS and CDR2 YFSETQ. This CDR3 region has 14 residues. The V and J ends lost 0 bases and 5 bases respectively, with 11 bases between them. The CDR3 region is CASSLGQGIETQYF. The CDR3 DNA is TGCGCCAGCAGCTTGGGGCAGGGGATCGAGACCCAGTACTTC.